The present T cell receptor (beta chain) was sequenced within a study of T cells in Graves' hyperthyroidism and ophthalmopathy. About the study: Any treatment followed the collection of peripheral blood at initial diagnosis. The study's findings and limits: Within blood appeared most thyroid clonotypes that had expanded above 0.001.

The source material, RNA transcripts, was used to amplify TCR beta CDR3 regions. The HTBI primer set was used in a first-round RT-PCR of the TCR CDR3. TCRdb passed the multiplex PCR reads through MiXCR, listing each CDR3 protein once. The data hold 250,000 to 300,000 distinct CDR3 sequences, with less than 15% observed a single time. About this clonotype itself: Its antigen is unknown.

The CDR3 length is 13 residues. V dropped 3 bases and J dropped 8 bases, with 11 bases sitting between them. Germline loops: CDR1 SGHRS, CDR2 YFSETQ. Patients aged 18 to 65 had newly diagnosed hyperthyroidism of under 2 months' duration. The clonotype comes from a woman between 40 and 50 years old with Graves' hyperthyroidism that later progressed to Graves' ophthalmopathy. The chain uses TRBV5-1 and TRBJ1-4, with D maybe TRBD1 (6 bases). The sequenced material came from blood. The CDR3 sequence: CASSWIGGEKLFF. The CDR3 DNA reads TGCGCCAGCAGCTGGATAGGGGGGGAAAAACTGTTTTTT.